This is a list of T cell receptor beta chains from one sample in a study of Ad26.COV2.S vaccination and SARS-CoV-2 variants. Produced via immunoSEQ multiplex PCR; TCRdb's table is partial and in-frame only. This sample has 300,000 to 400,000 clones, with more than 75% found just once. This specimen was peripheral blood, taken in a trial of Ad26.COV2.S vaccine versus placebo. Every receptor here comes from a person aged 18-65 years who received the Ad26.COV2.S COVID-19 vaccine or a placebo. Both conserved end residues are part of each CDR3. The order of the fields is clone size, D gene, V gene, J gene, CDR3 protein, CDR3 DNA. D genes are given only for firm matches. Not all rows give a size; the values are once, few, many and, for expanded clones, a class.

clone size: NA
D gene: NA
V gene: TRBV19
J gene: TRBJ1-4
CDR3 protein: CASSIEAHQGGKLFF
CDR3 DNA: TGTGCCAGTAGTATAGAGGCCCACCAGGGCGGAAAACTGTTTTTT

clone size: NA
D gene: TRBD1
V gene: TRBV15
J gene: TRBJ2-7
CDR3 protein: CATSYRDRVDEQYF
CDR3 DNA: TGTGCCACCAGCTACCGGGACAGGGTCGACGAGCAGTACTTC

clone size: NA
D gene: TRBD2
V gene: TRBV28
J gene: TRBJ2-1
CDR3 protein: CASSLTSGSDEQFF
CDR3 DNA: TGTGCCAGCAGTTTGACTAGCGGGAGCGATGAGCAGTTCTTC

clone size: once
D gene: NA
V gene: TRBV6-5
J gene: TRBJ1-4
CDR3 protein: CASRHRVTNEKLFF
CDR3 DNA: TGTGCCAGCAGGCACAGGGTTACTAATGAAAAACTGTTTTTT

clone size: few
D gene: TRBD1
V gene: TRBV5-1
J gene: TRBJ1-2
CDR3 protein: CASSLPPGQGGGYTF
CDR3 DNA: TGCGCCAGCAGCTTGCCCCCGGGACAGGGGGGTGGCTACACCTTC

clone size: NA
D gene: TRBD1
V gene: TRBV11-2
J gene: TRBJ1-2
CDR3 protein: CASSLDLPPIPGQGRYGYTF
CDR3 DNA: TGTGCCAGCAGCTTAGATCTCCCCCCGATCCCAGGACAGGGGAGATATGGCTACACCTTC

clone size: NA
D gene: TRBD2
V gene: TRBV7-2
J gene: TRBJ2-5
CDR3 protein: CASRGGSGGQETQYF
CDR3 DNA: TGTGCCAGCAGGGGAGGTAGCGGGGGGCAAGAGACCCAGTACTTC

clone size: NA
D gene: NA
V gene: TRBV5-1
J gene: TRBJ2-1
CDR3 protein: CASSLEGEYNEQFF
CDR3 DNA: TGCGCCAGCAGCTTGGAGGGGGAATACAATGAGCAGTTCTTC

clone size: few
D gene: NA
V gene: TRBV4-1
J gene: TRBJ1-5
CDR3 protein: CASSQDDFGLGNQPQHF
CDR3 DNA: TGCGCCAGCAGCCAAGATGATTTCGGGTTGGGGAATCAGCCCCAGCATTTT

clone size: once
D gene: NA
V gene: TRBV4-3
J gene: TRBJ1-3
CDR3 protein: CASSQDLRSSGNTIYF
CDR3 DNA: TGCGCCAGCAGCCAAGATCTAAGGTCCTCTGGAAACACCATATATTTT

clone size: few
D gene: TRBD1
V gene: TRBV19
J gene: TRBJ1-2
CDR3 protein: CASSRSGGNGYTF
CDR3 DNA: TGTGCCAGTAGTAGATCAGGGGGCAATGGCTACACCTTC

clone size: NA
D gene: NA
V gene: TRBV7-8
J gene: TRBJ2-7
CDR3 protein: CASSSERANEQYF
CDR3 DNA: TGTGCCAGCAGCTCCGAGCGTGCTAACGAGCAGTACTTC

clone size: NA
D gene: TRBD1
V gene: TRBV15
J gene: TRBJ2-7
CDR3 protein: CATSRTSPGTASYEQYF
CDR3 DNA: TGTGCCACCAGCAGAACCAGTCCTGGGACAGCCTCCTACGAGCAGTACTTC

clone size: NA
D gene: NA
V gene: TRBV14
J gene: TRBJ1-6
CDR3 protein: CASSRRQDYNSPLHF
CDR3 DNA: TGTGCCAGCAGCCGGAGGCAAGACTATAATTCACCCCTCCACTTT

clone size: NA
D gene: NA
V gene: TRBV28
J gene: TRBJ1-5
CDR3 protein: CASSPGGARNQPQHF
CDR3 DNA: TGTGCCAGCAGCCCCGGCGGGGCGCGGAATCAGCCCCAGCATTTT

clone size: NA
D gene: NA
V gene: TRBV16
J gene: TRBJ1-5
CDR3 protein: CASSQSDRNQPQHF
CDR3 DNA: TGTGCCAGCAGCCAATCGGACCGTAATCAGCCCCAGCATTTT

clone size: few
D gene: TRBD1
V gene: TRBV6-2/TRBV6-3
J gene: TRBJ1-2
CDR3 protein: CASSYRQGGGYTF
CDR3 DNA: TGTGCCAGCAGTTACCGACAGGGCGGTGGCTACACCTTC

clone size: once
D gene: NA
V gene: TRBV4-3
J gene: TRBJ1-1
CDR3 protein: CASSYGPVNTEAFF
CDR3 DNA: TGCGCCAGCAGCTATGGGCCGGTGAACACTGAAGCTTTCTTT

clone size: once
D gene: NA
V gene: TRBV11-3
J gene: TRBJ2-7
CDR3 protein: CASSFGGSYEQYF
CDR3 DNA: TGTGCCAGCAGCTTCGGGGGTTCCTACGAGCAGTACTTC

clone size: NA
D gene: NA
V gene: TRBV21-1
J gene: TRBJ2-5
CDR3 protein: CASSITTGEWEETQYF
CDR3 DNA: TGTGCCAGCAGCATTACCACAGGGGAATGGGAAGAGACCCAGTACTTC

clone size: few
D gene: NA
V gene: TRBV30
J gene: TRBJ1-4
CDR3 protein: CAWSVMSRGNNEKLFF
CDR3 DNA: TGTGCCTGGAGTGTTATGTCGAGGGGGAATAATGAAAAACTGTTTTTT

clone size: NA
D gene: NA
V gene: TRBV6-2/TRBV6-3
J gene: TRBJ1-6
CDR3 protein: CASSYEGLGSNSPLHF
CDR3 DNA: TGTGCCAGCAGTTACGAGGGGTTAGGGAGCAATTCACCCCTCCACTTT

clone size: NA
D gene: TRBD1
V gene: TRBV11-2
J gene: TRBJ1-2
CDR3 protein: CASSLDPGTGSHYGYTF
CDR3 DNA: TGTGCCAGCAGCTTAGATCCCGGGACAGGGTCTCACTATGGCTACACCTTC

clone size: NA
D gene: TRBD1
V gene: TRBV6-5
J gene: TRBJ1-2
CDR3 protein: CASSTGVNYGYTF
CDR3 DNA: TGTGCCAGCAGTACAGGGGTTAACTATGGCTACACCTTC

clone size: NA
D gene: NA
V gene: TRBV12-3/TRBV12-4
J gene: TRBJ2-7
CDR3 protein: CASSLVGGYEQYF
CDR3 DNA: TGTGCCAGCAGTTTAGTTGGGGGATACGAGCAGTACTTC

clone size: few
D gene: TRBD2
V gene: TRBV5-4
J gene: TRBJ2-2
CDR3 protein: CASSLKREALDTGELFF
CDR3 DNA: TGTGCCAGCAGCCTGAAGCGGGAGGCCCTTGACACCGGGGAGCTGTTTTTT

clone size: NA
D gene: NA
V gene: TRBV11-2
J gene: TRBJ2-7
CDR3 protein: CASSLDLLSYEQYF
CDR3 DNA: TGTGCCAGCAGCTTAGATCTCCTCTCCTACGAGCAGTACTTC

clone size: NA
D gene: NA
V gene: TRBV4-3
J gene: TRBJ2-3
CDR3 protein: CASSQLYGSPDTQYF
CDR3 DNA: TGCGCCAGCAGCCAACTATACGGGAGCCCAGATACGCAGTATTTT

clone size: NA
D gene: NA
V gene: TRBV2
J gene: TRBJ1-1
CDR3 protein: CASSEGRGRNLNTEAFF
CDR3 DNA: TGTGCCAGCAGTGAAGGCAGGGGCCGTAACTTGAACACTGAAGCTTTCTTT

clone size: NA
D gene: NA
V gene: TRBV6-5
J gene: TRBJ1-6
CDR3 protein: CASSYSGGVNSPLHF
CDR3 DNA: TGTGCCAGCAGTTACTCAGGAGGGGTTAATTCACCCCTCCACTTT

clone size: NA
D gene: NA
V gene: TRBV30
J gene: TRBJ2-5
CDR3 protein: CAWNRQETQYF
CDR3 DNA: TGTGCCTGGAATCGGCAAGAGACCCAGTACTTC

clone size: NA
D gene: NA
V gene: TRBV18
J gene: TRBJ1-5
CDR3 protein: CASSPSDSINQPQHF
CDR3 DNA: TGTGCCAGCTCACCATCAGACAGCATCAATCAGCCCCAGCATTTT

clone size: NA
D gene: NA
V gene: TRBV4-1
J gene: TRBJ1-2
CDR3 protein: CASSQADSNSNYGYTF
CDR3 DNA: TGCGCCAGCAGCCAGGCAGACAGTAACTCTAACTATGGCTACACCTTC

clone size: NA
D gene: TRBD1
V gene: TRBV4-3
J gene: TRBJ2-7
CDR3 protein: CASSQGGQVEHWGYEQYF
CDR3 DNA: TGCGCCAGCAGCCAAGGTGGACAGGTCGAACACTGGGGCTACGAGCAGTACTTC

clone size: NA
D gene: NA
V gene: TRBV4-3
J gene: TRBJ2-7
CDR3 protein: CASSQEFQSYEQYF
CDR3 DNA: TGCGCCAGCAGCCAAGAATTCCAGAGCTACGAGCAGTACTTC

clone size: NA
D gene: NA
V gene: TRBV6-4
J gene: TRBJ1-5
CDR3 protein: CASRQWGRARPQHF
CDR3 DNA: TGTGCCAGCAGGCAGTGGGGGAGGGCTCGGCCCCAGCATTTT

clone size: NA
D gene: TRBD2
V gene: TRBV5-4
J gene: TRBJ2-3
CDR3 protein: CASTRGVAGGTDTQYF
CDR3 DNA: TGTGCCAGCACCCGCGGGGTAGCGGGGGGCACAGATACGCAGTATTTT

clone size: NA
D gene: TRBD1
V gene: TRBV28
J gene: TRBJ2-4
CDR3 protein: CASSWGQGAKNIQYF
CDR3 DNA: TGTGCCAGCAGTTGGGGACAGGGGGCCAAAAACATTCAGTACTTC

clone size: NA
D gene: NA
V gene: TRBV9
J gene: TRBJ2-4
CDR3 protein: CASSVGGLAKNIQYF
CDR3 DNA: TGTGCCAGCAGCGTAGGGGGGCTCGCCAAAAACATTCAGTACTTC

clone size: NA
D gene: NA
V gene: TRBV28
J gene: TRBJ2-5
CDR3 protein: CASSLWTGIQETQYF
CDR3 DNA: TGTGCCAGCAGTTTATGGACAGGTATCCAAGAGACCCAGTACTTC

clone size: NA
D gene: NA
V gene: TRBV5-4
J gene: TRBJ2-5
CDR3 protein: CASSLRRGDWETQYF
CDR3 DNA: TGTGCCAGCAGCCTAAGACGGGGAGACTGGGAGACCCAGTACTTC

clone size: NA
D gene: TRBD2
V gene: TRBV7-7
J gene: TRBJ2-3
CDR3 protein: CASSVTSGSHTQYF
CDR3 DNA: TGTGCCAGCAGCGTGACTAGCGGGAGTCATACGCAGTATTTT

clone size: NA
D gene: NA
V gene: TRBV10-1
J gene: TRBJ2-7
CDR3 protein: CASSGHGTYEQYF
CDR3 DNA: TGCGCCAGCAGCGGTCACGGAACCTACGAGCAGTACTTC

clone size: NA
D gene: NA
V gene: TRBV27
J gene: TRBJ1-1
CDR3 protein: CASSSEGRKAFF
CDR3 DNA: TGTGCCAGCAGTTCGGAGGGGCGAAAAGCTTTCTTT

clone size: NA
D gene: TRBD2
V gene: TRBV28
J gene: TRBJ2-2
CDR3 protein: CASSLGGREITGELFF
CDR3 DNA: TGTGCCAGCAGTTTGGGAGGGCGGGAGATCACCGGGGAGCTGTTTTTT

clone size: NA
D gene: TRBD2
V gene: TRBV30
J gene: TRBJ2-3
CDR3 protein: CAYRLAGGLTDTQYF
CDR3 DNA: TGTGCCTACAGGCTAGCGGGGGGCCTCACAGATACGCAGTATTTT

clone size: NA
D gene: NA
V gene: TRBV12-3/TRBV12-4
J gene: TRBJ1-4
CDR3 protein: CASSPFGEKLFF
CDR3 DNA: TGTGCCAGCAGTCCCTTTGGGGAAAAACTGTTTTTT

clone size: NA
D gene: NA
V gene: TRBV7-2
J gene: TRBJ2-6
CDR3 protein: CASSTQAGSGANVLTF
CDR3 DNA: TGTGCCAGCAGCACCCAGGCGGGGTCTGGGGCCAACGTCCTGACTTTC

clone size: NA
D gene: NA
V gene: TRBV3-1/TRBV3-2
J gene: TRBJ2-7
CDR3 protein: CASSQGIDYEQYF
CDR3 DNA: TGTGCCAGCAGCCAAGGGATAGACTACGAGCAGTACTTC

clone size: NA
D gene: NA
V gene: TRBV11-2
J gene: TRBJ2-5
CDR3 protein: CASLDVNQETQYF
CDR3 DNA: TGTGCCAGCTTGGACGTTAACCAAGAGACCCAGTACTTC

clone size: NA
D gene: TRBD1
V gene: TRBV30
J gene: TRBJ2-1
CDR3 protein: CAWAVWEVGQGHNEQFF
CDR3 DNA: TGTGCCTGGGCAGTGTGGGAAGTGGGACAGGGTCACAATGAGCAGTTCTTC

clone size: NA
D gene: TRBD1
V gene: TRBV7-2
J gene: TRBJ1-5
CDR3 protein: CASSPWTGDNQPQHF
CDR3 DNA: TGTGCCAGCAGCCCATGGACAGGGGACAATCAGCCCCAGCATTTT

clone size: once
D gene: NA
V gene: TRBV7-9
J gene: TRBJ1-2
CDR3 protein: CASSLTPYGYTF
CDR3 DNA: TGTGCCAGCAGTTTAACTCCTTATGGCTACACCTTC

clone size: NA
D gene: TRBD2
V gene: TRBV19
J gene: TRBJ2-3
CDR3 protein: CASNNPRLAGGRYTDTQYF
CDR3 DNA: TGTGCCAGTAACAACCCCAGACTAGCGGGAGGGCGGTACACAGATACGCAGTATTTT

clone size: NA
D gene: NA
V gene: TRBV13
J gene: TRBJ1-5
CDR3 protein: CASSLQGSNQPQHF
CDR3 DNA: TGTGCCAGCAGCTTACAGGGGAGCAATCAGCCCCAGCATTTT

clone size: NA
D gene: TRBD1
V gene: TRBV4-3
J gene: TRBJ1-4
CDR3 protein: CASSQDGTGGLNEKLFF
CDR3 DNA: TGCGCCAGCAGCCAAGATGGGACAGGAGGCTTGAATGAAAAACTGTTTTTT

clone size: NA
D gene: NA
V gene: TRBV5-5
J gene: TRBJ2-7
CDR3 protein: CASSLQGAYEQYF
CDR3 DNA: TGTGCCAGCAGCTTACAGGGAGCCTACGAGCAGTACTTC